This passage covers 19 T cell receptor beta chains from one sample sequenced in a study of T cell responses to AZD1222 COVID-19 vaccine. Generated by immunoSEQ multiplex PCR, the TCRdb table keeps only in-frame clones and is missing some. This sample has some 200,000 clones, with roughly 92% found just once. The sequencing used peripheral blood, collected on day 0 of AZD1222 vaccination. The receptors shown here come from an adult in good health.

A few counts support this clone. The chain combines TRBV28 with TRBJ1-5; D remains ambiguous. V was trimmed by 5 bases and J by 1 base, leaving 6 bases between them. The CDR3 sequence is 13 residues long. Germline lookup yields CDR1 MDHEN and CDR2 SYDVKM. In nucleotides, the CDR3 is TGTGCCAGCAGTCCTCTCAGCAATCAGCCCCAGCATTTT. This codes for CASSPLSNQPQHF.

The chain combines TRBV28 with TRBJ2-7; the match to TRBD1 covers 8 bases. This CDR3 region has 16 residues. Germline values: CDR1 MDHEN, CDR2 SYDVKM. V was pared by 5 bases and J by 2 bases, with 11 bases of the junction left unmatched. The CDR3 bases are TGTGCCAGCAGTCCCCCTCGAGACAGGGGACCCTACGAGCAGTACGTC. Translated, it gives CASSPPRDRGPYEQYV.

The genes are TRBV6-5 and TRBJ1-2; D possibly corresponds to TRBD1 (5 bases). The CDR3 has 12 amino acids. CDR1 is MNHEY, CDR2 SVGAGI, per germline. The V end was cut by 1 base, the J end by 7 bases, with 7 bases between. The CDR3 nucleotides read TGTGCCAGCAGTTACTGGGGGAGTGGCTACACCTTC. Encoded protein: CASSYWGSGYTF.

This clone occurred a few times. The V gene is TRBV18, the J gene TRBJ1-1; D call uncertain. The germline CDR1 and CDR2 sequences are KGHSH and LQKENI. There are 14 residues in the CDR3. Trimming cost V 3 bases and J 1 base, with 9 bases left between them. The CDR3 nucleotides read TGTGCCAGCTCACCCCCCGAGTGGAACACTGAAGCTTTCTTT. It encodes CASSPPEWNTEAFF.

This chain's CDR3 is CASSQESPWGGPQDEQFF. The CDR3 nucleotides read TGCGCCAGCAGCCAAGAGTCCCCGTGGGGGGGGCCTCAGGATGAGCAGTTCTTC. The V gene is TRBV4-3, the J gene TRBJ2-1; a possible D gene is TRBD2 (7 bases). The germline CDR1 and CDR2 sequences are LGHNA and YSLEER. The V end lost 0 bases, the J end lost 8 bases, and 23 bases lay between the germline ends. CDR3 length equals 18 residues.

This chain connects TRBV2 to TRBJ1-3; D might be TRBD1 (6 bases). This CDR3 comprises 15 residues. V was pared by 10 bases and J by 2 bases, with 18 bases between. CDR1 and CDR2 (germline): SNHLY, FYNNEI. CDR3 in amino acids: CATLGQGKTGNTIYF. The CDR3 region has the DNA TGTGCCACTTTAGGGCAGGGGAAAACTGGAAACACCATATATTTT.

The chain combines TRBV6-5 with TRBJ1-1; D is uncertain. This CDR3 has 13 residues. From germline, CDR1 is MNHEY and CDR2 SVGAGI. Trimming took 7 bases from V and 1 from J, leaving 10 bases between them. In DNA, the CDR3 is TGTGCCAGCATCCCCCCCACGAACACTGAAGCTTTCTTT. It is translated as CASIPPTNTEAFF.

The gene calls are TRBV7-9 and TRBJ1-1, with unresolved D. Germline loops: CDR1 SEHNR, CDR2 FQNEAQ (reference sequence). The CDR3 has 13 amino acids. Trimming left V 1 base short and J 7 bases short, with 10 bases between. For the CDR3, the DNA is TGTGCCAGCAGCTTAGTGGGAACCGATGAAGCTTTCTTT. This translates into CASSLVGTDEAFF.

A single count supports this clone. The chain recombines TRBV28 with TRBJ1-4; TRBD1 matches 9 bases. V lost 7 bases and J lost 3; bases outside the gene matches: 6. The CDR3 contains 15 residues. CDR1 MDHEN and CDR2 SYDVKM come from the germline V gene. CDR3 coding DNA: TGTGCCAGCACCCCGGGACAGGGATCTAATGAAAAACTGTTTTTT. Its protein product is CASTPGQGSNEKLFF.

This clone came up once. This chain connects TRBV6-4 to TRBJ2-1, with 13 positions matching TRBD2. V shed 5 bases and J 4 bases; nucleotides not matched to a gene: 5. The germline V gene has CDR1 MRHNA and CDR2 SNTAGT. CDR3 length: 16 amino acids. The DNA of the CDR3 is TGTGCCAGCAGTACCGGGACTAGCGGGACGTACAATGAGCAGTTCTTC. This codes for CASSTGTSGTYNEQFF.

This clone was counted a single time. The chain couples TRBV6-5 to TRBJ2-3, with 15 nucleotides matching TRBD2. Germline lookup yields CDR1 MNHEY and CDR2 SVGAGI. With V trimmed by 9 bases and J by 6 bases, 7 bases remained unmatched. The CDR3 is 15 amino acids. For the CDR3, the DNA is TGTGCCAGTCAACGAGGACTAGCGGGGGGGGATACGCAGTATTTT. It specifies CASQRGLAGGDTQYF.

This rearrangement joins TRBV19 to TRBJ1-1; tentative D call: TRBD1 (5 bases). V was shortened by 9 bases and J by 3 bases, with 11 bases between the two germline ends. Germline V CDR1 and CDR2: LNHDA, SQIVND (reference sequence). The CDR3 has 12 amino acids. For the CDR3, the DNA is TGTGCCAGCAGAGACAGTTACACTGAAGCTTTCTTT. Encoded protein: CASRDSYTEAFF.

With regard to this clone: Other DNA sequences of this sample code for an identical CDR3. V usage is TRBV11-2 and J usage is TRBJ1-1; D is ambiguous. Looked up from germline, CDR1 is SGHAT and CDR2 is FQNNGV. Trimming removed 1 base from V and 1 base from J, with 4 bases in between. The CDR3 covers 13 residues. CDR3 DNA: TGTGCCAGCAGCTTAGGGACGAACACTGAAGCTTTCTTT. This codes for CASSLGTNTEAFF. Full variable domain (missing parts from reference TRBV11-2 and TRBJ1-1): EAGVAQSPRYKIIEKRQSVAFWCNPISGHATLYWYQQILGQGPKLLIQFQNNGVVDDSQLPKDRFSAERLKGVDSTLKIQPAKLEDSAVYLCASSLGTNTEAFFGQGTRLTVV.

The gene calls are TRBV5-4 and TRBJ1-4; D gene unclear. Deletions cut 4 bases from V and 8 bases from J, with 15 bases between. Germline CDR1 SGHNT, CDR2 YYREEE (reference sequence). The CDR3 covers 14 residues. The DNA of the CDR3 is TGTGCCAGCAGCACCGACGCTTGGGAGGAAAAACTGTTTTTT. It is translated as CASSTDAWEEKLFF.

The chain employs TRBV7-9 and TRBJ2-3; D is ambiguous. The germline gives CDR1 SEHNR, CDR2 FQNEAQ (reference sequence). Deletions cut 4 bases from V and 1 base from J, with 12 bases between. The length of the CDR3 is 15 residues. The CDR3 coding sequence is TGTGCCAGCAGCTCCCCGCTGCACCGCACAGATACGCAGTATTTT. Translation: CASSSPLHRTDTQYF.

V is TRBV28 and J is TRBJ1-5; D call uncertain. Germline V CDR1 and CDR2: MDHEN, SYDVKM. V gave up 0 bases and J gave up 6 bases, with 12 bases separating them. The CDR3 covers 15 residues. The DNA for the CDR3 is TGTGCCAGCAGTTTATGGTACCGGTCGGGTCAGCCCCAGCATTTT. This sequence encodes CASSLWYRSGQPQHF.

V usage is TRBV4-1 and J usage is TRBJ1-1, with D possibly TRBD1 on 5 matching bases. The CDR3 runs to 15 residues. The ends were cut back, 0 bases at V and 3 bases at J, with 11 bases in the middle. CDR1 MGHRA and CDR2 YSYEKL come from the germline V gene. DNA for the CDR3: TGCGCCAGCAGCCAAGAAGGGGAATCATACACTGAAGCTTTCTTT. Amino acids: CASSQEGESYTEAFF.

This clone showed up just once. The V and J genes are TRBV2 and TRBJ2-3; D is undetermined. CDR1 is SNHLY, CDR2 FYNNEI, per germline. V dropped 3 bases and J dropped 2 bases, with 12 bases sitting between them. This CDR3 has 15 amino acids. Here the CDR3 reads CASSETRQATDTQYF. The CDR3 DNA reads TGTGCCAGCAGTGAGACGAGGCAGGCCACAGATACGCAGTATTTT.

Only a few counts were recorded for this clone. Relative to the germline gene, one junction end is altered; a read error may explain this. The chain has TRBV7-7 and TRBJ1-1; no clear D gene. Germline V gives CDR1 SSHAT, CDR2 FNYEAQ (reference sequence). This CDR3 region has 13 residues. The CDR3 loop is CASSLGMNTEAFF. As DNA, the CDR3 is TGTGCTAGCAGCCTGGGGATGAACACTGAAGCTTTCTTT.